The 25 T cell receptor beta chains below come from one sample, sequenced in a study of vaccination effects on CD4 cells after COVID-19. These receptors have no identified antigens. Between days 10 and 11 of culture, CD4+ T cells were separated out. Of the BNT162b2 and mRNA-1273 vaccines, participants received two doses of one or the other. TCRdb's copy holds only in-frame clones and misses some; the assay was immunoSEQ multiplex PCR. The sample gives approximately 70,000 clones, about 73% of which show up once; roughly 2.3% is in the top ten. Sample: CD4+ T cells from PBMCs cultured without peptide, taken after COVID-19 vaccination. The receptor set was obtained from a human donor who received a COVID-19 vaccine.

The table lists this clone with a count of one. V is TRBV11-2 and J is TRBJ2-5, with D perhaps matching TRBD1 or TRBD2 (5 bases each). This CDR3 is 12 amino acids long. CDR1 is SGHAT, CDR2 FQNNGV, per germline. Trimming removed 0 bases from V and 13 bases from J, with 12 bases in between. The CDR3, as DNA: TGTGCCAGCAGCTTAGAAGGGACGCAGCCGTACTTC. Protein sequence: CASSLEGTQPYF. The full variable domain, in which reference TRBV11-2 and TRBJ2-5 provide the parts outside the CDR3, is EAGVAQSPRYKIIEKRQSVAFWCNPISGHATLYWYQQILGQGPKLLIQFQNNGVVDDSQLPKDRFSAERLKGVDSTLKIQPAKLEDSAVYLCASSLEGTQPYFGPGTRLLVL.

This clone has a handful of counts. V and J are TRBV28 and TRBJ1-5, with TRBD1 matching over 10 bases. This CDR3 is 16 amino acids long. Losses at the gene ends were 8 bases for V and 3 bases for J; bases not matched to a gene: 10. CDR1 and CDR2 (germline): MDHEN, SYDVKM. CDR3 residues: CASRDRGGRDNQPQHF. In nucleotides, the CDR3 is TGTGCCAGCCGGGACAGGGGCGGCCGGGACAATCAGCCCCAGCATTTT.

The CDR3 bases are TGTGCCAGCAGCCAAATGGGCACTGAAGCTTTCTTT. This translates into CASSQMGTEAFF. The gene calls are TRBV3-1 (or the pseudogene TRBV3-2) and TRBJ1-1; unclear D gene. Germline V CDR1 and CDR2: LGHDT, YNNKEL (reference sequence). Between the trimmed V and J ends, which lost 2 bases and 4 bases, there was a span of 5 bases. The CDR3 spans 12 residues.

This clone was seen a single time. J is TRBJ2-3 and V is TRBV6-2 or TRBV6-3, with D tentatively TRBD1 (5 bases). The CDR3 sequence is 12 residues long. The germline V gene has CDR1 MNHEY and CDR2 SVGEGT. V lost 4 bases and J lost 7, with 9 bases in between. The CDR3: CASSLGANTQYF. CDR3 DNA: TGTGCCAGCAGTTTAGGGGCCAATACGCAGTATTTT.

The CDR3 DNA is TGTGCCAGCAGCGTAGCTTGGGACAGGGCTAATGAGCAGTTCTTC. This encodes CASSVAWDRANEQFF. The chain combines TRBV9 with TRBJ2-1; 9 bases fit TRBD1. In germline, CDR1 is SGDLS, CDR2 YYNGEE. There are 15 residues in the CDR3. The V segment lost 0 bases and the J segment 7 bases; nucleotides outside the gene matches: 5. The full variable domain, with the rest looked up from reference TRBV9 and TRBJ2-1, is DSGVTQTPKHLITATGQRVTLRCSPRSGDLSVYWYQQSLDQGLQFLIQYYNGEERAKGNILERFSAQQFPDLHSELNLSSLELGDSALYFCASSVAWDRANEQFFGPGTRLTVL.

The chain has TRBV19 and TRBJ1-5; 12 bases line up with TRBD1. The CDR3 has 16 residues. Losses at the gene ends were 7 bases for V and 5 bases for J; bases not matched to a gene: 9. The germline V gene encodes CDR1 LNHDA and CDR2 SQIVND (reference sequence). The CDR3 protein is CASTRGGTGGYQPQHF. Written as DNA, the CDR3 is TGTGCCAGTACCAGGGGAGGGACAGGGGGCTATCAGCCCCAGCATTTT.

The chain uses TRBV7-8 and TRBJ2-7, with 7 positions matching TRBD1. This CDR3 region has 14 residues. V was clipped by 5 bases and J by 2 bases; unmatched bases: 6. CDR1 and CDR2 (germline): SGHVS, FQNEAQ. DNA of the CDR3: TGTGCCAGCAGCCGCGGACAGGAAACCTACGAGCAGTACGTC. This codes for CASSRGQETYEQYV.

This rearrangement joins TRBV7-8 to TRBJ2-7, with 10 bases matching TRBD2. The V gene end was trimmed by 5 bases and the J gene end by 10 bases; junction bases not matched to a gene: 8. The CDR3 spans 13 residues. Germline V gene sequence: CDR1 SGHVS, CDR2 FQNEAQ. The CDR3 sequence: CASSPLSGGTQYV. CDR3 nucleotides: TGTGCCAGCAGCCCCCTTAGCGGGGGGACCCAGTACGTC.

This clone was counted a few times. The V and J genes are TRBV12-3 or TRBV12-4 and TRBJ1-4, with a weak D call TRBD1 (5 bases). The ends were cut back, 5 bases at V and 8 bases at J, with 9 bases in the middle. This CDR3 has 12 amino acids. The CDR3 sequence: CASSRKGEKLFF. The CDR3 DNA is TGTGCCAGCAGTCGGAAGGGGGAAAAACTGTTTTTT.

This chain joins TRBV28 and TRBJ1-1, with unresolved D. The CDR3 totals 13 residues. Germline CDR1 reads MDHEN; CDR2 reads SYDVKM. Trimming removed 8 bases at V and 9 bases at J, with 19 bases between. The CDR3 DNA is TGTGCCAGCGCCCTAAGTAGTCCCGCCAAAGCTTTCTTT. Amino acid sequence: CASALSSPAKAFF. Combining the CDR3 with reference TRBV28 and TRBJ1-1 gives the whole variable domain DVKVTQSSRYLVKRTGEKVFLECVQDMDHENMFWYRQDPGLGLRLIYFSYDVKMKEKGDIPEGYSVSREKKERFSLILESASTNQTSMYLCASALSSPAKAFFGQGTRLTVV.

The CDR3 loop reads CSASWTGYSSEGNQPQHF. Written as DNA, the CDR3 is TGCAGTGCTAGTTGGACGGGATATAGTTCTGAGGGCAATCAGCCCCAGCATTTT. V and J are TRBV20-1 and TRBJ1-5, with D unresolved. Per germline, CDR1 DFQATT and CDR2 SNEGSKA (reference sequence). V was pared by 3 bases and J by 2 bases, with 23 bases between. This CDR3 region has 18 residues.

V is TRBV6-2 or TRBV6-3 and J is TRBJ2-4, with D unclear. The CDR3 extends over 16 amino acids. From germline, CDR1 is MNHEY and CDR2 SVGEGT. Trimming pared 2 bases from V and 0 bases from J, leaving 11 bases between. CDR3 in DNA: TGTGCCAGCAGTTACCCAGGCTTGGTAGCCAAAAACATTCAGTACTTC. Amino acids: CASSYPGLVAKNIQYF.

The chain has TRBV6-5 and TRBJ2-3; tentatively, D is TRBD2 (7 bases). Trimming removed 8 bases at V and 5 bases at J, with 17 bases between. Germline CDR1 and CDR2: MNHEY and SVGAGI. The CDR3 is made up of 14 amino acids. CDR3 coding DNA: TGTGCCAGCTATAAGGGGGGGGTGATAGATACGCAGTATTTT. Encoded protein: CASYKGGVIDTQYF.

A single count supports this clone. The rearrangement joins TRBV19 to TRBJ2-3, with 7 positions matching TRBD1. Trimming at V came to 10 bases and at J to 2 bases, leaving 9 bases not matched to a gene. Germline V gene data show CDR1 as LNHDA and CDR2 as SQIVND (reference sequence). The CDR3 is made up of 14 amino acids. CDR3 residues: CATTDRPNTDTQYF. In DNA, the CDR3 is TGTGCCACCACGGACAGGCCAAACACAGATACGCAGTATTTT.

Turning to this clone: Its ends do not fully match the called genes, so a read error is possible. V gene TRBV10-3 combines with J gene TRBJ1-1; TRBD1 is a possible D gene (6 bases). The CDR3 is 13 amino acids. Germline V lookup: CDR1 ENHRY, CDR2 SYGVKD. The CDR3: CAVRTVMNTEAFF. For the CDR3, the DNA is TGTGCCGTCAGGACAGTTATGAACACTGAAGCTTTCTTT.

The chain joins TRBV6-5 to TRBJ2-2; no clear D. The CDR3 has 15 residues. V was pared by 9 bases and J by 0 bases, with 14 bases between. Germline CDR1 reads MNHEY; CDR2 reads SVGAGI. The CDR3 DNA reads TGTGCCAGTAAGGGTAGCCTGTCGAACACCGGGGAGCTGTTTTTT. Protein: CASKGSLSNTGELFF.

The chain carries TRBV5-1 and TRBJ2-1, with a weak D call TRBD1 (5 bases). The germline gives CDR1 SGHRS, CDR2 YFSETQ. V lost 0 bases and J lost 6, with 13 bases in between. CDR3 length: 15 residues. CDR3 sequence reads: CASSLGGSLPNEQFF. The CDR3 region has the DNA TGCGCCAGCAGCTTGGGGGGCTCCTTGCCCAATGAGCAGTTCTTC.

J is TRBJ2-6 and V is TRBV14; D unresolved. V lost 0 bases, J lost 0 bases, and 12 bases lay in between. Looked up from germline, CDR1 is SGHDN and CDR2 is FVKESK. The CDR3 is 18 amino acids. This CDR3 reads CASSQDWAEPSGANVLTF. CDR3 DNA sequence: TGTGCCAGCAGCCAAGATTGGGCGGAACCCTCTGGGGCCAACGTCCTGACTTTC.

The CDR3 sequence is CASSPTGGANIQYF. Here the CDR3 DNA reads TGTGCCAGCAGCCCAACAGGGGGCGCGAACATTCAGTACTTC. This sequence joins TRBV4-2 and TRBJ2-4, with 9 nucleotides matching TRBD1. Trimming removed 4 bases from V and 7 bases from J; junction bases left unmatched: 5. This CDR3 contains 14 residues. The V gene's germline CDR1 is LGHNA and CDR2 YNFKEQ.

V and J are TRBV10-3 and TRBJ1-2; D might be TRBD1 (6 bases). The germline gives CDR1 ENHRY, CDR2 SYGVKD. The CDR3 spans 14 residues. With 6 bases removed from V and 5 bases from J, the gap between germline ends came to 16 bases. CDR3 residues: CAISQGTKDYGYTF. CDR3 coding DNA: TGTGCCATCAGCCAGGGGACAAAAGATTATGGCTACACCTTC.

This clone was counted a single time. The chain recombines TRBV6-5 with TRBJ1-1, with 11 bases lining up with TRBD1. V trimming: 6 bases; J trimming: 4 bases; junction bases outside the gene matches: 4. This CDR3 has 14 residues. Per germline, CDR1 MNHEY and CDR2 SVGAGI. The CDR3 spells CASRRTGGGTEAFF. The CDR3 coding sequence is TGTGCCAGCAGACGGACAGGGGGCGGCACTGAAGCTTTCTTT.

The chain is built from TRBV5-1 and TRBJ2-1; D might be TRBD2 (6 bases). Trimming removed 6 bases from V and 7 bases from J, with 23 bases in between. The CDR3 runs to 16 residues. Germline V gives CDR1 SGHRS, CDR2 YFSETQ. The CDR3 DNA reads TGCGCCAGCACCCGTAATCCGGGACTCATGACAAATGAGCAGTTCTTC. Encoded protein: CASTRNPGLMTNEQFF.

The chain joins TRBV24-1 to TRBJ2-2, with TRBD2 as a possible D gene (6 bases). Germline CDR1 is KGHDR and CDR2 is SFDVKD. The CDR3 covers 16 residues. Trimming stripped 3 bases from V and 2 bases from J, with 12 bases between. CDR3 residues: CATSDVGGANTGELFF. In nucleotides, the CDR3 is TGTGCCACCAGTGATGTAGGAGGGGCTAACACCGGGGAGCTGTTTTTT.

The chain has TRBV6-5 and TRBJ2-1, with 9 bases identical to TRBD2. V gave up 6 bases and J gave up 6 bases; unmatched junction bases: 9. Germline CDR1 reads MNHEY; CDR2 reads SVGAGI. The CDR3 has 15 residues. DNA for the CDR3: TGTGCCAGCAGCCGCGGGGGGGCCAGGCGCAATGAGCAGTTCTTC. Its translation: CASSRGGARRNEQFF.

V usage is TRBV6-5 and J usage is TRBJ1-1; D is uncertain. CDR3 length: 15 residues. Trimming removed 0 bases from V and 0 bases from J, with 8 bases in between. Germline V gene sequence: CDR1 MNHEY, CDR2 SVGAGI. This CDR3 is CASSYSKRVNTEAFF. CDR3 sequence (DNA): TGTGCCAGCAGTTACTCGAAAAGAGTGAACACTGAAGCTTTCTTT.